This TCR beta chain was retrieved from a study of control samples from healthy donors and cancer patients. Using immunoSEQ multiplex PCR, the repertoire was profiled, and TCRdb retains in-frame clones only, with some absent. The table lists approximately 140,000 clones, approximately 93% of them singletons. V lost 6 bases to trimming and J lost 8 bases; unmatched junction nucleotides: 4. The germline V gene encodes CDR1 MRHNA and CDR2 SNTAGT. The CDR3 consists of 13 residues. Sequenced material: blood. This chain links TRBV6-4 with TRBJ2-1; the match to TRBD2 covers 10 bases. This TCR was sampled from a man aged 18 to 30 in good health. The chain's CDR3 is CASSGTSVDEQFF. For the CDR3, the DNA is TGTGCCAGCAGCGGGACTAGCGTCGATGAGCAGTTCTTC.